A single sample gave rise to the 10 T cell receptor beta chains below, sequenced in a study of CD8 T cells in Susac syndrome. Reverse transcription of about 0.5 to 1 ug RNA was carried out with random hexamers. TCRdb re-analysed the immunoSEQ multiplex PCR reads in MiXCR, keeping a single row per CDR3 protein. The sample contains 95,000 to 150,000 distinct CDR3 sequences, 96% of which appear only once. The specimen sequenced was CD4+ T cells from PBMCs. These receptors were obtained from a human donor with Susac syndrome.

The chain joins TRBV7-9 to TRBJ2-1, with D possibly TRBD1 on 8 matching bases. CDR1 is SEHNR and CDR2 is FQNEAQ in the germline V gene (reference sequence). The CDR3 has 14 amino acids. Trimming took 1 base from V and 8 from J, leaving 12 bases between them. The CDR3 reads CASSLGQGRDEQFF. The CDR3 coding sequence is TGTGCCAGCAGCTTAGGACAGGGGAGGGATGAGCAGTTCTTC.

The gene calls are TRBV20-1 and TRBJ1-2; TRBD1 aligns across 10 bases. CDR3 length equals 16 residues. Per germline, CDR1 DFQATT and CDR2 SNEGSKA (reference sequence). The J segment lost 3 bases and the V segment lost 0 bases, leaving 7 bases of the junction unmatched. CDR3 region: CSARETPGTGDYGYTF. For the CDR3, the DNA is TGCAGTGCTAGAGAGACTCCCGGGACAGGGGACTATGGCTACACCTTC.

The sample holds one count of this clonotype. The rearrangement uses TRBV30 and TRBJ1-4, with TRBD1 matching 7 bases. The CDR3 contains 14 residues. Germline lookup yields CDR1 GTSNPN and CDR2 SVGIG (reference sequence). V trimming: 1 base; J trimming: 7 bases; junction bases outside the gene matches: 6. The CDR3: CAWSGGGALEKLFF. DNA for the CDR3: TGTGCCTGGAGTGGAGGGGGCGCACTTGAAAAACTGTTTTTT.

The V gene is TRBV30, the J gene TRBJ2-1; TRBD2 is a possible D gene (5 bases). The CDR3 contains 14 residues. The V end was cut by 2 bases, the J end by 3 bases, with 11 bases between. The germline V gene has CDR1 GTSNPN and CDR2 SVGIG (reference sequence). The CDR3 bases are TGTGCCTGGAGTAGGAGCGGCGGCTACAATGAGCAGTTCTTC. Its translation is CAWSRSGGYNEQFF.

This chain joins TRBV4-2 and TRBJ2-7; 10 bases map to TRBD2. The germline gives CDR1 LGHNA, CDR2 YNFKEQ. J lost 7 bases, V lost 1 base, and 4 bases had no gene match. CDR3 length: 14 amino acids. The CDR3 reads CASSQALAGEEQYF. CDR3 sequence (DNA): TGTGCCAGCAGCCAAGCGCTAGCGGGAGAAGAGCAGTACTTC.

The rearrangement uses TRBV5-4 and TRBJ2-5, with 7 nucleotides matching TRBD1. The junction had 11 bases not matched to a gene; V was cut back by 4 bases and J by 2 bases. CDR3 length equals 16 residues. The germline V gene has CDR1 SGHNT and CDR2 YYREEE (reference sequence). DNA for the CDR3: TGTGCCAGCAGCGTTCGACAGGGAAGGGGACAAGAGACCCAGTACTTC. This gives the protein CASSVRQGRGQETQYF.

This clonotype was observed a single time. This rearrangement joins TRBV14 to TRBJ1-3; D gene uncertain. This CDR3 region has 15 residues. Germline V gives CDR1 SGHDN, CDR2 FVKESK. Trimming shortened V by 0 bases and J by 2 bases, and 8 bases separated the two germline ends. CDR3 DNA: TGTGCCAGCAGCCAAGATCACGGGGCTGGAAACACCATATATTTT. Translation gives CASSQDHGAGNTIYF.

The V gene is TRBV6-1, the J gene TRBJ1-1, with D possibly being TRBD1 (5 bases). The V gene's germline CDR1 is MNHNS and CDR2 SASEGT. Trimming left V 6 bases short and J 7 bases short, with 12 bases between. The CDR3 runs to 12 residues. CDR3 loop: CASSAGGVEAFF. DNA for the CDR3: TGTGCCAGCAGCGCTGGGGGAGTTGAAGCTTTCTTT.

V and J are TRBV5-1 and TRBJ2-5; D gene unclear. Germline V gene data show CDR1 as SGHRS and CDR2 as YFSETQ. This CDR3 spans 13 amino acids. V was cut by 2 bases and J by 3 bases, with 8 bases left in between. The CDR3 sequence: CASSFGFKETQYF. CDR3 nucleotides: TGCGCCAGCAGCTTCGGGTTTAAAGAGACCCAGTACTTC.

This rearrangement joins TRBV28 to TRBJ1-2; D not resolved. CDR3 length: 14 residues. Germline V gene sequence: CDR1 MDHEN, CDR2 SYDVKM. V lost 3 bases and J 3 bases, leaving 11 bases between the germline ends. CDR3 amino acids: CASSLGRSDYGYTF. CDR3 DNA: TGTGCCAGCAGTTTGGGCAGGAGCGACTATGGCTACACCTTC.